The 27 T cell receptor beta chains reported below all come from one sample, sequenced in a study of T cells in Graves' hyperthyroidism and ophthalmopathy (dated by TCRdb to between 2019 and 2020). Library prep was done by multiplex PCR. Instrument used: Illumina HiSeq 2000. The TCR beta CDR3 regions were amplified from the RNA transcripts. For the first round of RT-PCR on the TCR CDR3, the HTBI primer set was used together with the Qiagen OneStep RT-PCR kit. The public reads were reprocessed in TCRdb via fastp at Q25 and MiXCR, keeping in-frame beta chains. Merged by CDR3 protein, the rows form single entries marked with the most common genes and DNA. This sample has fewer than 450,000 distinct CDR3 sequences in its table, and more than 12% of those were observed once. The leading ten clones occupy 28% of the sample. Material for sequencing was blood. These receptors originate from a man over 45 with Graves' ophthalmopathy.

This clonotype was seen many times. J is TRBJ1-2 and V is TRBV20-1, with D possibly being TRBD1 (6 bases). Germline assignment: CDR1 DFQATT and CDR2 SNEGSKA (reference sequence). The CDR3 totals 11 residues. CDR3 sequence reads: CSPTGIDGYTF. DNA of the CDR3: TGCAGCCCTACAGGGATTGATGGCTACACCTTC.

DNA for the CDR3: TGTGCCAGCAGCGTAGGCCCGGATTCCTACGAGCAGTACTTC. It is translated as CASSVGPDSYEQYF. The chain links TRBV9 to TRBJ2-7; D is ambiguous. The germline V and J ends were trimmed by 0 bases and 1 base, with 8 bases remaining between them. The germline V gene encodes CDR1 SGDLS and CDR2 YYNGEE. The CDR3 loop spans 14 amino acids. Together with reference TRBV9 and TRBJ2-7, the CDR3 gives the full variable domain: DSGVTQTPKHLITATGQRVTLRCSPRSGDLSVYWYQQSLDQGLQFLIQYYNGEERAKGNILERFSAQQFPDLHSELNLSSLELGDSALYFCASSVGPDSYEQYFGPGTRLTVT.

This clonotype was seen a few times. The chain couples TRBV18 to TRBJ1-1, with TRBD1 identical over 9 bases. With V trimmed by 2 bases and J by 4 bases, 8 bases remained unmatched. Germline V CDR1 and CDR2: KGHSH, LQKENI. CDR3 size: 16 residues. The CDR3 DNA is TGTGCCAGCTCACCAGGACAGGGGATAAAGAGCACTGAAGCTTTCTTT. Protein: CASSPGQGIKSTEAFF. The variable domain in full, with the rest retrieved from reference TRBV18 and TRBJ1-1, is NAGVMQNPRHLVRRRGQEARLRCSPMKGHSHVYWYRQLPEEGLKFMVYLQKENIIDESGMPKERFSAEFPKEGPSILRIQQVVRGDSAAYFCASSPGQGIKSTEAFFGQGTRLTVV.

There are a few counts of this clonotype. The chain recombines TRBV6-1 with TRBJ2-3, with TRBD2 identical over 10 bases. Looked up from germline, CDR1 is MNHNS and CDR2 is SASEGT. This CDR3 has 18 amino acids. Trimming removed 8 bases from V and 4 bases from J; junction bases left unmatched: 18. The CDR3 DNA follows: TGTGCCAGCCCCCCCTCTGCGCCGAGACTAGCGGGCGCAGATACGCAGTATTTT. It encodes CASPPSAPRLAGADTQYF.

Details on this clonotype: Mismatch with germline at one junction end may stem from a read error. DNA for the CDR3: TGCGCCAGCAGCAACCGGGACTCAGCCACCCGGGAGCTGTTTTTT. Residues: CASSNRDSATRELFF. V usage is TRBV5-1 and J usage is TRBJ2-2, with a possible D match to TRBD2 (6 bases). CDR1 SGHRS and CDR2 YFSETQ come from the germline V gene. The CDR3 covers 15 residues.

Many counts were recorded for this clonotype. The chain links TRBV28 to TRBJ2-7; D call uncertain. CDR3 length equals 16 residues. Germline V gives CDR1 MDHEN, CDR2 SYDVKM. Trimming left V 6 bases short and J 2 bases short, with 20 bases between. The CDR3 coding sequence is TGTGCCAGCAGCCCACAAAAAGTACGTTTCACCTACGAGCAGTACTTC. Protein product: CASSPQKVRFTYEQYF. Supplemented by reference TRBV28 and TRBJ2-7, the full variable domain reads DVKVTQSSRYLVKRTGEKVFLECVQDMDHENMFWYRQDPGLGLRLIYFSYDVKMKEKGDIPEGYSVSREKKERFSLILESASTNQTSMYLCASSPQKVRFTYEQYFGPGTRLTVT.

In its sample, this clonotype was seen a few times. The rearrangement uses TRBV5-1 and TRBJ2-5; D is tentatively TRBD1 or TRBD2 (5 bases each). With 7 bases removed from V and 6 bases from J, the gap between germline ends came to 19 bases. Germline values: CDR1 SGHRS, CDR2 YFSETQ. The CDR3 consists of 14 residues. The CDR3 DNA reads as TGCGCCAGCTCCCGGGACGCCATCTCGAAGACCCAGTACTTC. Translating gives CASSRDAISKTQYF.

This clonotype occurred many times. CDR3 DNA sequence: TGCAGCGTTGGTGGGGGGCTGGCCTCAGAGACCCAGTACTTC. Translating it yields CSVGGGLASETQYF. The chain carries TRBV29-1 and TRBJ2-5; D assignment may be TRBD1 or TRBD2 (6 bases each). Per germline, CDR1 SQVTM and CDR2 ANQGSEA. The V and J ends lost 4 bases and 4 bases respectively, with 16 bases between them. This CDR3 comprises 14 residues.

This clonotype was counted ten times or more. The rearrangement links TRBV15 to TRBJ1-1; D perhaps matches TRBD1 (5 bases). CDR1 is LNHNV, CDR2 YYDKDF, per germline (reference sequence). V lost 6 bases and J 5 bases, leaving 19 bases between the germline ends. This CDR3 spans 15 amino acids. The CDR3 loop reads CATRPSGGFRTEAFF. The DNA of the CDR3 is TGTGCCACCAGACCCAGCGGGGGGTTTCGAACTGAAGCTTTCTTT.

The chain uses TRBV24-1 and TRBJ2-1; D is uncertain. CDR1 KGHDR and CDR2 SFDVKD come from the germline V gene. The CDR3 contains 13 residues. Trimming removed 1 base at V and 2 bases at J, with 2 bases between. Here the CDR3 reads CATSDFAYNEQFF. CDR3 nucleotide sequence: TGTGCCACCAGTGATTTTGCCTACAATGAGCAGTTCTTC.

This clonotype has more than one count but fewer than ten. V usage is TRBV6-1 and J usage is TRBJ1-2; TRBD1 matches 10 bases. CDR3 size: 13 residues. Trimming at V came to 7 bases and at J to 8 bases, leaving 7 bases not matched to a gene. Germline assignment: CDR1 MNHNS and CDR2 SASEGT. The CDR3, as DNA: TGTGCCAGCACCACAGGACAGGGGGTAGGCTACACCTTC. Its translation: CASTTGQGVGYTF.

The CDR3 DNA is TGCAGTGCTTGGGCGGGAGGCTCCACTAGCACAGATACGCAGTATTTT. It specifies CSAWAGGSTSTDTQYF. The chain links TRBV20-1 to TRBJ2-3; 8 bases fit TRBD2. CDR1 is DFQATT and CDR2 is SNEGSKA in the germline V gene (reference sequence). Germline trimming cut 5 bases from V and 0 bases from J; bases unmatched to any gene: 10. This CDR3 has 16 amino acids.

On this clonotype itself: This may come from a read error, since a much larger clone is one base off. This chain links TRBV27 with TRBJ2-7, with TRBD2 identical over 9 bases. Germline V gene data show CDR1 as MNHEY and CDR2 as SMNVEV (reference sequence). The junction had 7 bases not matched to a gene; V was cut back by 7 bases and J by 0 bases. This CDR3 has 15 amino acids. The CDR3 region has the DNA TGTGCCAGCATTCCTCCTAGCGGGACCTCCTACGAGCAGTACTTC. Its translation is CASIPPSGTSYEQYF.

V usage is TRBV6-1 and J usage is TRBJ2-7; 9 bases are shared with TRBD1. The CDR3 runs 14 residues. Germline V CDR1 and CDR2: MNHNS, SASEGT. Trimming took 6 bases from V and 3 from J; bases not matched to a gene: 6. The CDR3 sequence: CASRSGQGNYEQYF. The CDR3 DNA sequence: TGTGCCAGCAGGTCGGGACAGGGAAACTACGAGCAGTACTTC.

The V and J genes are TRBV11-3 and TRBJ2-5; 7 bases fit TRBD1. J lost 6 bases, V lost 2 bases, and 6 bases had no gene match. This CDR3 has 14 residues. The germline gives CDR1 SGHNT, CDR2 YENEEA. The DNA of the CDR3 is TGTGCCAGCAGCTTATCTCCAGGGGGAAAGACCCAGTACTTC. It specifies CASSLSPGGKTQYF.

This clonotype was seen repeatedly, ten times or more. J is TRBJ2-2 and V is TRBV20-1; TRBD2 aligns across 8 bases. Looked up from germline, CDR1 is DFQATT and CDR2 is SNEGSKA (reference sequence). The CDR3 length is 17 residues. V was clipped by 6 bases and J by 0 bases; unmatched bases: 12. The CDR3 DNA sequence: TGCAGTGCAAACGGCGGCGGGGGGACATCGAACACCGGGGAGCTGTTTTTT. It is translated as CSANGGGGTSNTGELFF.

This clonotype was observed many times. The chain has TRBV12-3 or TRBV12-4 and TRBJ2-2, with D perhaps matching TRBD1 or TRBD2 (5 bases each). The V end was cut by 3 bases, the J end by 6 bases, with 11 bases between. This CDR3 region has 14 residues. This CDR3 is CASSFGTGPGELFF. Here the CDR3 DNA reads TGTGCCAGCAGTTTCGGGACCGGTCCCGGGGAGCTGTTTTTT.

Concerning this clonotype itself: A much bigger clone sits one base away, suggesting this may be a read error. The chain uses TRBV5-1 and TRBJ1-6; D may be TRBD1 (6 bases). Germline V gene lookup returns CDR1 SGHRS and CDR2 YFSETQ. The CDR3 runs 15 residues. Trimming removed 0 bases from V and 6 bases from J, with 10 bases in between. DNA for the CDR3: TGCGCCAGCAGCTTGGACAGGGTGCGTAATTCACCCCTCCACTTT. Translated, it gives CASSLDRVRNSPLHF.

In its sample, this clonotype was seen many times. V gene TRBV30 combines with J gene TRBJ2-5; no definite D call. V dropped 4 bases and J dropped 2 bases, with 17 bases sitting between them. The CDR3 covers 15 residues. Germline-derived CDR1 and CDR2 are GTSNPN and SVGIG (reference sequence). CDR3 DNA sequence: TGTGCCTGGACCAAACTCAGGAGAACTCAAGAGACCCAGTACTTC. The encoded protein is CAWTKLRRTQETQYF. Complete variable domain (other parts from reference TRBV30 and TRBJ2-5): SQTIHQWPATLVQPVGSPLSLECTVEGTSNPNLYWYRQAAGRGLQLLFYSVGIGQISSEVPQNLSASRPQDRQFILSSKKLLLSDSGFYLCAWTKLRRTQETQYFGPGTRLLVL.

In its sample, this clonotype was seen many times. This chain connects TRBV6-1 to TRBJ2-3; 15 bases align to TRBD2. The germline CDR1 and CDR2 sequences are MNHNS and SASEGT. The J segment lost 0 bases and the V segment lost 5 bases, leaving 6 bases of the junction unmatched. The CDR3 length is 18 residues. For the CDR3, the DNA is TGTGCCAGCAGTAAAGGACTAGCGGGAGGGATAAGCACAGATACGCAGTATTTT. Translating gives CASSKGLAGGISTDTQYF.

V and J are TRBV6-1 and TRBJ1-6, with D unresolved. CDR3 length equals 17 residues. Germline V gives CDR1 MNHNS, CDR2 SASEGT. The germline V and J ends were trimmed by 7 bases and 3 bases, with 19 bases remaining between them. Here the CDR3 DNA reads TGTGCCAGCAAGGAAGTCCGGCAAACCCTCTATAATTCACCCCTCCACTTT. This translates into CASKEVRQTLYNSPLHF.

This clonotype showed up many times. The DNA of the CDR3 is TGTGCCAGCAGTTACTCGAGACAGGTCACTGAAGCTTTCTTT. It encodes CASSYSRQVTEAFF. The rearrangement joins TRBV6-6 to TRBJ1-1; D is possibly TRBD1 (6 bases). Germline V gene data show CDR1 as MNHNY and CDR2 as SVGAGI (reference sequence). The length of the CDR3 is 14 residues. Trimming removed 0 bases at V and 4 bases at J, with 9 bases between.

This clonotype showed up just a few times. The chain combines TRBV27 with TRBJ2-3, with a tentative D call TRBD1 (5 bases). CDR1 and CDR2 (germline): MNHEY, SMNVEV (reference sequence). The CDR3 consists of 14 residues. Trimming pared 4 bases from V and 5 bases from J, leaving 13 bases between. Written as DNA, the CDR3 is TGTGCCAGCAGTTATTCAGACAGAGGAGATACGCAGTATTTT. Its protein is CASSYSDRGDTQYF.

The table lists this clonotype with many counts. The chain recombines TRBV30 with TRBJ2-5; maybe TRBD1 (5 bases). The length of the CDR3 is 14 residues. Deletions cut 2 bases from V and 2 bases from J, with 12 bases between. CDR1 and CDR2 (germline): GTSNPN, SVGIG (reference sequence). The CDR3 DNA reads TGTGCCTGGAGTACCGCAGGGTGGCAAGAGACCCAGTACTTC. Its translation: CAWSTAGWQETQYF.

This clonotype came up many times. This chain joins TRBV11-2 and TRBJ2-7, with TRBD2 matching 12 bases. Germline CDR1 SGHAT, CDR2 FQNNGV. V lost 2 bases and J lost 6; bases outside the gene matches: 8. This CDR3 comprises 16 residues. Here the CDR3 DNA reads TGTGCCAGCAGCTTACGGCTAGCGGGAGGGCCGTCCGAGCAGTACTTC. This encodes CASSLRLAGGPSEQYF.

This clonotype was seen a handful of times. The chain carries TRBV7-6 and TRBJ2-7; 8 bases agree with TRBD2. CDR3 length: 16 amino acids. V was pared by 0 bases and J by 3 bases, with 7 bases of the junction left unmatched. Looked up from germline, CDR1 is SGHVS and CDR2 is FNYEAQ. The DNA of the CDR3 is TGTGCCAGCAGCTTAGCACCCCAACGGGAGGGCTACGAGCAGTACTTC. Protein sequence: CASSLAPQREGYEQYF.

In its sample, this clonotype was seen many times. The V call is TRBV6-1, the J call TRBJ1-5; D is unresolved. The germline CDR1 and CDR2 sequences are MNHNS and SASEGT. Trimming took off 4 bases at V and 6 bases at J, with 13 bases between the two ends. The length of the CDR3 is 14 residues. DNA of the CDR3: TGTGCCAGCAGTGGTAGGGCCTGGGGTCAGCCCCAGCATTTT. It is translated as CASSGRAWGQPQHF.